A single sample gave rise to the 26 T cell receptor beta chains below, sequenced in a study of a mutant IDH1 vaccine in newly diagnosed glioma. Sequenced by immunoSEQ multiplex PCR; TCRdb stores in-frame clones only, minus some. Here the sample spans 60,000 or so clones, 70% to 90% being singletons. These TCRs' antigens remain unknown. This sample's time point: week 23, last vaccination. Every vaccine dose comprised 300 ug of mutant IDH1 20-mer peptide plus topical imiquimod. This sample comprised PBMCs, obtained from a glioma patient whose treatment included an IDH1 peptide vaccine. Receptors were obtained from a man between 25 and 39 years old with glioma.

The V gene is TRBV5-1, the J gene TRBJ1-5; D remains unclear. The CDR3 contains 14 residues. Germline V gene sequence: CDR1 SGHRS, CDR2 YFSETQ. Trimming left V 0 bases short and J 2 bases short, with 6 bases between. The CDR3 region is CASSLGLGNQPQHF. Written as DNA, the CDR3 is TGCGCCAGCAGCTTGGGGTTGGGCAATCAGCCCCAGCATTTT.

The V gene is TRBV7-9, the J gene TRBJ2-7; D tentatively reads TRBD1 or TRBD2 (5 bases each). Germline CDR1 and CDR2: SEHNR and FQNEAQ (reference sequence). Trimming took off 5 bases at V and 2 bases at J, with 16 bases between the two ends. CDR3 length: 15 amino acids. The CDR3 DNA reads as TGTGCCAGCAGCCCGGGACGGATCATGACCTACGAGCAGTACTTC. It encodes CASSPGRIMTYEQYF. Variable domain in full (rest from reference TRBV7-9 and TRBJ2-7): DTGVSQNPRHKITKRGQNVTFRCDPISEHNRLYWYRQTLGQGPEFLTYFQNEAQLEKSRLLSDRFSAERPKGSFSTLEIQRTEQGDSAMYLCASSPGRIMTYEQYFGPGTRLTVT.

This chain joins TRBV5-1 and TRBJ1-6, with D possibly TRBD1 on 6 matching bases. Germline-derived CDR1 and CDR2 are SGHRS and YFSETQ. This CDR3 has 16 residues. V dropped 1 base and J dropped 5 bases, with 13 bases sitting between them. CDR3 nucleotide sequence: TGCGCCAGCAGCTTGCGGTTGGGACAAGATAATTCACCCCTCCACTTT. Its protein product is CASSLRLGQDNSPLHF.

In its sample, this clone ranks as medium-sized (0.01 to 0.1%). The chain is built from TRBV11-3 and TRBJ2-7; perhaps TRBD2 as D (6 bases). The CDR3 spans 17 residues. Germline CDR1 SGHNT, CDR2 YENEEA. V was cut by 1 base and J by 6 bases, with 22 bases left in between. CDR3 DNA sequence: TGTGCCAGCAGCTTAGGATGGCGGGGCCCTCTCAGGCGCGAGCAGTACTTC. Translating gives CASSLGWRGPLRREQYF.

The genes are TRBV13 and TRBJ2-7; maybe TRBD2 (6 bases). Trimming removed 4 bases at V and 3 bases at J, with 13 bases between. The length of the CDR3 is 14 residues. Germline lookup yields CDR1 PRHDT and CDR2 FYEKMQ (reference sequence). The CDR3 nucleotides are TGTGCCAGCAGCTCGGAGGGACGAAGCTACGAGCAGTACTTC. As protein: CASSSEGRSYEQYF.

The chain carries TRBV4-2 and TRBJ2-7, with D unresolved. With 0 bases removed from V and 4 bases from J, the gap between germline ends came to 16 bases. Germline V gene sequence: CDR1 LGHNA, CDR2 YNFKEQ. This CDR3 comprises 16 residues. CDR3 protein: CASSQDDSAQVYEQYF. For the CDR3, the DNA is TGTGCCAGCAGCCAAGACGACTCAGCGCAGGTATACGAGCAGTACTTC.

V gene TRBV28 combines with J gene TRBJ1-2, with 10 positions matching TRBD1. The CDR3 runs to 17 residues. Trimming cost V 5 bases and J 8 bases; bases outside gene matches: 17. Per the germline V gene, CDR1 is MDHEN and CDR2 is SYDVKM. CDR3 sequence: CASSPPRVRQGARGYTF. The CDR3 DNA follows: TGTGCCAGCAGTCCACCCCGGGTGAGACAGGGGGCTCGAGGCTACACCTTC.

The chain uses TRBV7-9 and TRBJ1-6; D remains ambiguous. From germline, CDR1 is SEHNR and CDR2 FQNEAQ (reference sequence). The V gene lost 5 bases and the J gene lost 9 bases, with 8 bases spanning the gap. The CDR3 length is 12 residues. The CDR3 protein is CASSQTISPLHF. In DNA form, the CDR3 reads TGTGCCAGCAGCCAAACGATTTCACCCCTCCACTTT.

The table lists this clone with a few counts. This sequence joins TRBV18 and TRBJ2-3, with D possibly being TRBD2 (5 bases). Germline loops: CDR1 KGHSH, CDR2 LQKENI. CDR3 length: 12 residues. V was pared by 4 bases and J by 3 bases, with 5 bases between. The CDR3: CASSRETDTQYF. CDR3 in DNA: TGTGCCAGCTCACGGGAGACAGATACGCAGTATTTT.

The CDR3 nucleotides read TGTGCCAGTAGTATACACGGGAACGAGCAGTACTTC. Protein product: CASSIHGNEQYF. V gene TRBV19 combines with J gene TRBJ2-7, with a possible D match to TRBD2 (5 bases). This CDR3 is built from 12 residues. Germline V lookup: CDR1 LNHDA, CDR2 SQIVND (reference sequence). V was trimmed by 2 bases and J by 5 bases, leaving 7 bases between them.

This chain connects TRBV6-1 to TRBJ2-7, with 9 bases aligning to TRBD1. This CDR3 spans 15 amino acids. Trimming took 4 bases from V and 3 from J; bases not matched to a gene: 7. Germline V gene sequence: CDR1 MNHNS, CDR2 SASEGT. The DNA for the CDR3 is TGTGCCAGCAGTGTATCCGGGACAGGGTTCTACGAGCAGTACTTC. Translated: CASSVSGTGFYEQYF.

The chain carries TRBV25-1 and TRBJ1-1; D remains ambiguous. CDR1 and CDR2 from the germline V gene are MGHDK and SYGVNS. V was pared by 1 base and J by 8 bases, with 11 bases between. This CDR3 comprises 13 residues. The CDR3 region has the DNA TGTGCCAGCAGTGAATCCCCAGCTTTGGAAGCTTTCTTT. Protein: CASSESPALEAFF.

This chain uses TRBV5-1 with TRBJ2-1, with TRBD2 matching over 8 bases. CDR1 and CDR2 (germline): SGHRS, YFSETQ. J lost 3 bases, V lost 4 bases, and 6 bases had no gene match. This CDR3 has 15 amino acids. DNA of the CDR3: TGCGCCAGCAGCCTCAGCGGGGGCAGCTACAATGAGCAGTTCTTC. Protein: CASSLSGGSYNEQFF.

The genes are TRBV4-1 and TRBJ2-2; D call uncertain. This CDR3 comprises 15 residues. V was pared by 4 bases and J by 0 bases, with 9 bases between. The germline V gene has CDR1 MGHRA and CDR2 YSYEKL. The CDR3 DNA reads TGCGCCAGCAGCCTCGCCCGGGCGAACACCGGGGAGCTGTTTTTT. Translation gives CASSLARANTGELFF.

The rearrangement uses TRBV19 and TRBJ1-3, with 8 bases that match TRBD1. The CDR3 runs to 16 residues. With 7 bases clipped from V and 8 bases from J, the junction kept 16 bases outside the gene matches. CDR1 and CDR2 (germline): LNHDA, SQIVND (reference sequence). CDR3 in DNA: TGTGCCAGTACATACCGACAGGGGATTCGTTCGGACACCATATATTTT. This sequence encodes CASTYRQGIRSDTIYF.

The V call is TRBV7-9, the J call TRBJ2-5; the match to TRBD2 covers 7 bases. Judging by the DNA end, TRBJ2-7 fits better; the J call may be wrong. CDR3 length: 13 amino acids. The germline V gene has CDR1 SEHNR and CDR2 FQNEAQ (reference sequence). Here the CDR3 reads CASSLTSAYEQYF. CDR3 nucleotide sequence: TGTGCCAGCAGCTTAACTAGCGCCTACGAGCAGTACTTC.

This chain joins TRBV6-5 and TRBJ1-1; TRBD1 aligns across 7 bases. There are 15 residues in the CDR3. After removal of 6 bases from V and 1 base from J, the junction contained 8 bases not matched to a gene. The germline V gene encodes CDR1 MNHEY and CDR2 SVGAGI. The CDR3 coding sequence is TGTGCCAGCAGCCTTCTTCGACAGGGGAACACTGAAGCTTTCTTT. Translation: CASSLLRQGNTEAFF.

The chain employs TRBV15 and TRBJ2-7; D is ambiguous. V lost 0 bases and J lost 2, with 8 bases in between. The CDR3 is 14 residues long. Germline V CDR1 and CDR2: LNHNV, YYDKDF (reference sequence). This chain's CDR3 is CATSRDHTAYEQYF. In DNA, the CDR3 is TGTGCCACCAGCAGAGATCATACCGCCTACGAGCAGTACTTC.

V and J are TRBV19 and TRBJ2-2; 11 bases are shared with TRBD1. The CDR3 is made up of 19 amino acids. The V and J ends lost 3 bases and 7 bases, in that order; junction bases with no gene match: 16. Germline V lookup: CDR1 LNHDA, CDR2 SQIVND (reference sequence). The CDR3: CASSISTLGTGGRVGELFF. The CDR3 coding sequence is TGTGCCAGTAGTATCTCCACCCTCGGGACAGGGGGAAGGGTCGGGGAGCTGTTTTTT. Full variable domain (rest looked up from reference TRBV19 and TRBJ2-2): DGGITQSPKYLFRKEGQNVTLSCEQNLNHDAMYWYRQDPGQGLRLIYYSQIVNDFQKGDIAEGYSVSREKKESFPLTVTSAQKNPTAFYLCASSISTLGTGGRVGELFFGEGSRLTVL.

Comments on this clone: Other DNA sequences in this specimen translate into the identical CDR3. The chain recombines TRBV9 with TRBJ2-3; D gene uncertain. The length of the CDR3 is 14 residues. Between the trimmed V and J ends, which lost 0 bases and 0 bases, there was a span of 5 bases. CDR1 and CDR2 (germline): SGDLS, YYNGEE. The CDR3 nucleotides read TGTGCCAGCAGCGTAGGGGGTAGCACAGATACGCAGTATTTT. Its translation: CASSVGGSTDTQYF.

The rearrangement joins TRBV5-1 to TRBJ1-6; TRBD1 aligns across 7 bases. The CDR3 consists of 15 residues. The junction had 12 bases not matched to a gene; V was cut back by 4 bases and J by 11 bases. Germline assignment: CDR1 SGHRS and CDR2 YFSETQ. CDR3 DNA: TGCGCCAGCAGCGATGAAGAGGGGGCATACACACCCCTCCACTTT. Translation gives CASSDEEGAYTPLHF.

The genes are TRBV5-1 and TRBJ2-7; D is possibly TRBD1 or TRBD2 (6 bases each). The CDR3 runs to 15 residues. The germline V and J ends were trimmed by 2 bases and 6 bases, with 18 bases remaining between them. Germline assignment: CDR1 SGHRS and CDR2 YFSETQ. CDR3 protein: CASSLGQSWRGEQYF. The CDR3 nucleotides are TGCGCCAGCAGCTTAGGACAGTCTTGGAGGGGCGAGCAGTACTTC.

Here the CDR3 DNA reads TGTGCCAGTAGTTTGGGACAGGTCGTCTCGACTGAGGAGCTGTTTTTT. Translating gives CASSLGQVVSTEELFF. The chain uses TRBV19 and TRBJ2-2; TRBD1 matches 8 bases. V lost 5 bases and J lost 10; bases outside the gene matches: 15. Germline values: CDR1 LNHDA, CDR2 SQIVND (reference sequence). The CDR3 runs to 16 residues. Variable domain in full (rest from reference TRBV19 and TRBJ2-2): DGGITQSPKYLFRKEGQNVTLSCEQNLNHDAMYWYRQDPGQGLRLIYYSQIVNDFQKGDIAEGYSVSREKKESFPLTVTSAQKNPTAFYLCASSLGQVVSTEELFFGEGSRLTVL.

This sequence joins TRBV4-1 and TRBJ1-5; a weak D match, TRBD1 (5 bases). The CDR3 has 15 amino acids. Per the germline V gene, CDR1 is MGHRA and CDR2 is YSYEKL. Trimming took 6 bases from V and 0 from J, leaving 12 bases between them. The CDR3 sequence: CASRPTGVSNQPQHF. CDR3 sequence (DNA): TGCGCCAGCAGACCTACAGGAGTTAGCAATCAGCCCCAGCATTTT.

The chain recombines TRBV7-7 with TRBJ1-1, with a possible D match to TRBD1 (5 bases). The V gene lost 5 bases and the J gene lost 5 bases, with 12 bases spanning the gap. This CDR3 contains 13 residues. Germline V gives CDR1 SSHAT, CDR2 FNYEAQ (reference sequence). The CDR3 sequence is CASSPAGGTEAFF. The CDR3 nucleotides read TGTGCCAGCAGCCCCGCCGGGGGGACTGAAGCTTTCTTT.

This clone was observed a single time. This CDR3 reads CAISEPNSPLHF. CDR3 in DNA: TGTGCCATCAGTGAGCCTAATTCACCCCTCCACTTT. This chain connects TRBV10-3 to TRBJ1-6; D remains ambiguous. Looked up from germline, CDR1 is ENHRY and CDR2 is SYGVKD. This CDR3 region has 12 residues. The V and J ends lost 2 bases and 6 bases respectively, with 2 bases between them.